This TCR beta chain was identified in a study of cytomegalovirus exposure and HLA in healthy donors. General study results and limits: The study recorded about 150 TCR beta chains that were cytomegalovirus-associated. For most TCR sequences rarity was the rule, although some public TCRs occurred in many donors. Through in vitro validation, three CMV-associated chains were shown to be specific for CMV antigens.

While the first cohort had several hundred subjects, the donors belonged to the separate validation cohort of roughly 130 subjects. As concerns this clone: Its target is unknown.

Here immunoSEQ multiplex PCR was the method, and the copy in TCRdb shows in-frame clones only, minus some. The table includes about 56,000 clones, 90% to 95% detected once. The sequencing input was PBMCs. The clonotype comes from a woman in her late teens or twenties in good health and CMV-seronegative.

The CDR3, as DNA: TGTGCCAGTAGTCCCTGGTTGGAGGGGCAATCCAAAAACATTCAGTACTTC. Its translation is CASSPWLEGQSKNIQYF. This chain links TRBV19 with TRBJ2-4; D perhaps matches TRBD2 (6 bases). The CDR3 spans 17 residues. Trimming stripped 5 bases from V and 2 bases from J, with 19 bases between. Germline lookup yields CDR1 LNHDA and CDR2 SQIVND (reference sequence).